This T cell receptor beta chain stems from a study of cytomegalovirus exposure and HLA in healthy donors (dated by TCRdb to 2015 to 2018). For the wider study: According to a later analysis, the 100 to 150 validation repertoires were produced on the same platform as the roughly 700 repertoires of the first cohort. The study was designed to test whether signatures of past pathogen exposure could be identified by cataloging public T cell receptors. A separate validation cohort of 100 to 150 different subjects was used in addition to the 666-subject first cohort. High-throughput TCR immunosequencing, statistical association of individual TCRs with disease status, and machine learning were combined to predict cytomegalovirus infection status. Results and caveats for the whole study, not just this receptor: The validation cohort had no HLA typing available for a later analysis, so co-occurrence within that cohort was assessed over all 120 or so repertoires. The study listed over 150 TCR beta chains as associated with cytomegalovirus. The classifier was reported to diagnose cytomegalovirus status with high specificity and sensitivity in both the original cohort and the validation cohort. Most TCR sequences were seen in very few donors, while some public TCRs were found in many individuals. In vitro tests confirmed that a few of the cytomegalovirus-associated TCR beta chains recognize cytomegalovirus antigens. In a later analysis, TCRs clustered in the first cohort were found to also tend to co-occur in the 120 or so validation repertoires, with roughly 93% of cluster scores above 0. The authors suggested that the approach could potentially be extended to other disease states and immunological phenotypes.

The method was the immunoSEQ multiplex PCR assay. As for the authors' bioinformatics: A statistical classification framework was built for diagnosing cytomegalovirus status from the catalog of TCR beta chain sequences. TCRdb obtained this table from immuneACCESS and retained in-frame rearrangements with V and J assigned. These tables miss some clones; where compared with another copy, unresolved V genes account for less than half of the shortfall, and the remainder is unexplained. V, J and clone size reflect that table, while D and trimming were determined from the DNA. For this sample the table gives more than 80,000 clones, of which less than 90% were detected only once. Less than 2% of the sample goes to the ten largest clones. This clone was seen just once. It lacks a known antigen. No clone much larger than this one lies a single base away; base qualities are absent. Donors formed part of the validation cohort, which comprised 120 subjects and was distinct from the first cohort of fewer than 750 subjects.

The CDR3 goes from the cysteine to the valine over 14 residues. Kept here is only the CDR3 DNA, which spans 42 bases and is read in frame from base 1. V drops 1 base and J drops 3 bases, leaving 10 bases in between. For CDR1 and CDR2, the germline V gene lists MNHNS and SASEGT. This clonotype was obtained from a woman aged 18-35 years in good health and CMV-seropositive. The sample consisted of PBMCs. The V and J genes are TRBV6-1 and TRBJ2-7; a tentative D call is TRBD2 (6 bases match). CDR3 reads: CASSEEGTFYEQYV. In nucleotides, the sequence is TGTGCCAGCAGTGAAGAGGGGACTTTCTACGAGCAGTACGTC.